The rows below give T cell receptor beta chains drawn from one sample of a study of blood T cell repertoires in COVID-19. This table comes from immunoSEQ multiplex PCR, and its TCRdb copy is limited to in-frame clones, with some not included. Among about 480,000 clones, roughly 88% were seen once, and the ten largest hold 1.5% to 2%. The material sequenced was PBMCs or T cells enriched from blood (not recorded which). These receptors were taken from a woman aged 35 to 49 who had recovered from COVID-19. CDR3s include the opening cysteine and the closing phenylalanine or tryptophan. D genes are given only for firm matches. Only some rows state a clone size, as once, few, many or a class for expanded clones.

few	TRBV18	TRBJ2-1	17	.	TGTGCCAGCTCACCAGGCACTAGTGACGCCCGATACAATGAGCAGTTCTTC	CASSPGTSDARYNEQFF
few	TRBV18	TRBJ1-1	14	TRBD1	TGTGCCAGCTCACCACAAAGAGGACAGGTTGAAGCTTTCTTT	CASSPQRGQVEAFF
.	TRBV10-2	TRBJ2-3	15	TRBD2	TGCGCCAGCAGTGAACTAGCGGGAGGAGGAGATACGCAGTATTTT	CASSELAGGGDTQYF
.	TRBV3-1/TRBV3-2	TRBJ2-5	17	TRBD1	TGTGCCAGCAGCCAAGACGAGGGGGACAGGGGGTCAGAGACCCAGTACTTC	CASSQDEGDRGSETQYF
.	TRBV5-1	TRBJ2-1	16	TRBD1	TGCGCCAGCAGCTTGGCCCTGGGACAGGGAGTAGATGAGCAGTTCTTC	CASSLALGQGVDEQFF
.	TRBV4-3	TRBJ2-3	16	TRBD2	TGCGCCAGCAGCCAAGGACTAGCGGAGAGCACAGATACGCAGTATTTT	CASSQGLAESTDTQYF
.	TRBV7-2	TRBJ1-2	15	.	TGTGCCAGCAGCGCCCAACCGGTCGGAGGATATGGCTACACCTTC	CASSAQPVGGYGYTF
.	TRBV15	TRBJ2-2	16	TRBD1	TGTGCCACCAGCAGATGGACAGGGGGTACCTCCGGGGAGCTGTTTTTT	CATSRWTGGTSGELFF
.	TRBV10-3	TRBJ2-3	15	TRBD1	TGTGCCATCAGTGAGGGACGGGGACAGACAGATACGCAGTATTTT	CAISEGRGQTDTQYF
.	TRBV5-1	TRBJ2-4	16	.	TGCGCCAGCAGCTTGTTAGGGTGGGAGGCCAAAAACATTCAGTACTTC	CASSLLGWEAKNIQYF
.	TRBV6-2/TRBV6-3	TRBJ1-6	15	TRBD1	TGTGCCAGCAGTTACTCCCACAGGGGGCAGTCACCCCTCCACTTT	CASSYSHRGQSPLHF
.	TRBV18	TRBJ2-7	17	TRBD2	TGTGCCAGCTCACCACCTAGGGTGGCGGGAGCAACCTACGAGCAGTACTTC	CASSPPRVAGATYEQYF
few	TRBV12-3/TRBV12-4	TRBJ1-2	13	.	TGTGCCAGCACCCCGACAGCCTACTATGGCTACACCTTC	CASTPTAYYGYTF
.	TRBV11-3	TRBJ1-2	14	TRBD1	TGTGCCAGCAGTCCACCGGGACAGCTTGGAGGCTACACCTTC	CASSPPGQLGGYTF
.	TRBV4-3	TRBJ1-6	12	.	TGCGCCAGCAGCCAACAACGGTCACCCCTCCACTTT	CASSQQRSPLHF
.	TRBV6-2/TRBV6-3	TRBJ2-5	16	.	TGTGCCAGCAGTTATAGCGACTGGAGGTACCAAGAGACCCAGTACTTC	CASSYSDWRYQETQYF
.	TRBV2	TRBJ1-2	14	.	TGTGCCACTGGACAAGACAGTCGCCTTAATGGCTACACCTTC	CATGQDSRLNGYTF
.	TRBV7-2	TRBJ2-1	17	.	TGTGCCAGCAGCTTAGTCCATGGACTTGAGGGAAACAATGAGCAGTTCTTC	CASSLVHGLEGNNEQFF
.	TRBV11-3	TRBJ2-2	14	.	TGTGCCAGCATTGGGGGGAGACGCGCCGGGGAGCTGTTTTTT	CASIGGRRAGELFF
.	TRBV18	TRBJ1-4	15	.	TGTGCCAGCTCACCACCGGGACCGGGAGGGGAAAAACTGTTTTTT	CASSPPGPGGEKLFF
.	TRBV6-5	TRBJ1-3	16	.	TGTGCCAGCAGTTACGCGGGGCAAAGCTCTGGAAACACCATATATTTT	CASSYAGQSSGNTIYF
.	TRBV6-5	TRBJ1-2	15	TRBD1	TGTGCCAGCACCGAGTTGGCAGGGGGCGGGTTTGGCTACACCTTC	CASTELAGGGFGYTF
.	TRBV5-6	TRBJ2-2	16	.	TGTGCCAGCAGCTTGCCTCGTCCGGGGGTCACCGGGGAGCTGTTTTTT	CASSLPRPGVTGELFF
.	TRBV19	TRBJ2-7	14	.	TGTGCCAGTAGTACACAGGGTTCTCCCTACGAGCAGTACTTC	CASSTQGSPYEQYF
.	TRBV7-2	TRBJ1-5	17	TRBD1	TGTGCCAGCAGTTTCCGACAGGGGGCGGTTAGCAATCAGCCCCAGCATTTT	CASSFRQGAVSNQPQHF
.	TRBV3-1/TRBV3-2	TRBJ2-1	18	TRBD2	TGTGCCAGCAGCCAAGGTCACCCGGGACTAGCGGGAGGGAATGAGCAGTTCTTC	CASSQGHPGLAGGNEQFF
.	TRBV7-8	TRBJ1-1	19	TRBD1	TGTGCCAGCAGCTCACCGCCGAGGGGGCTCTTGAAATACGTTAAGGAAGCTTTCTTT	CASSSPPRGLLKYVKEAFF
few	TRBV6-5	TRBJ2-1	15	.	TGTGCCAGCAGTCCGAGCGATACCTCTGGAAATGAGCAGTTCTTC	CASSPSDTSGNEQFF
.	TRBV23-1	TRBJ2-5	14	.	TGCGCCAGCAGTCAAGGAGAGGACCAAGAGACCCAGTACTTC	CASSQGEDQETQYF
once	TRBV4-1	TRBJ1-1	11	.	TGCGCCAGCAGCCAAGGCAGAAGTGCTTTCTTT	CASSQGRSAFF
.	TRBV10-3	TRBJ1-3	15	.	TGTGCCATCAGTGAGTTGGCTGGCTCTGGAAACACCATATATTTT	CAISELAGSGNTIYF
.	TRBV6-4	TRBJ1-1	15	.	TGTGCCAGCAGTGACTCGAGAGGGAGGGACACTGAAGCTTTCTTT	CASSDSRGRDTEAFF
once	TRBV5-1	TRBJ2-2	13	TRBD1	TGCGCCAGTGGGACAGGACAAGACGGGGAGCTGTTTTTT	CASGTGQDGELFF
once	TRBV19	TRBJ1-1	18	.	TGTGCCAGTAGTACACTTTACAGGTCGGGGGGCATGAACACTGAAGCTTTCTTT	CASSTLYRSGGMNTEAFF
few	TRBV7-2	TRBJ1-2	17	.	TGTGCCAGCAGCTTCCAGGGAACCAGAAGACTTAACTATGGCTACACCTTC	CASSFQGTRRLNYGYTF
.	TRBV14	TRBJ2-7	16	.	TGTGCCAGCAGCCAAGGACCCGTAGCGTCGACCTACGAGCAGTACTTC	CASSQGPVASTYEQYF
.	TRBV6-1	TRBJ2-3	15	.	TGTGCCAGCAGTGAAATACTGCAAGCCCGGGATACGCAGTATTTT	CASSEILQARDTQYF
.	TRBV24-1	TRBJ1-4	15	.	TGTGCCACCAGTGATTTGGCCAGGGGATATGAAAAACTGTTTTTT	CATSDLARGYEKLFF
.	TRBV10-3	TRBJ1-2	12	.	TGTGCCATCAGTGACCTCGAGGAGTACAACACCTTC	CAISDLEEYNTF
.	TRBV9	TRBJ2-2	15	TRBD2	TGTGCCAGCAGCGCGACTAGCGGGAGGGCCGGGGAGCTGTTTTTT	CASSATSGRAGELFF
.	TRBV27	TRBJ2-5	16	.	TGTGCCAGCAGTTCTTTCTCTTCACCATCTAAAGAGACCCAGTACTTC	CASSSFSSPSKETQYF
.	TRBV5-1	TRBJ2-3	17	.	TGCGCCAGCAGCTTGGTTTCGGGAACCCTCGGCACAGATACGCAGTATTTT	CASSLVSGTLGTDTQYF
once	TRBV6-1	TRBJ1-5	14	.	TGTGCCAGCAGCCGCCGACAGTCGAATCAGCCCCAGCATTTT	CASSRRQSNQPQHF
few	TRBV7-9	TRBJ1-2	15	.	TGTGCCAGCAGCTTTGCTAGCGGAGAGGCTAGTGGCTACACCTTC	CASSFASGEASGYTF
once	TRBV18	TRBJ2-5	16	.	TGTGCCAGCTCACCCCTCCAGTTCGCAGGCCAAGAGACCCAGTACTTC	CASSPLQFAGQETQYF
.	TRBV19	TRBJ2-1	16	TRBD2	TGTGCCAGTAACCAATTGGGACTAGCGCCACACAATGAGCAGTTCTTC	CASNQLGLAPHNEQFF
.	TRBV12-5	TRBJ2-7	14	TRBD2	TGTGCTAGTGGTAGCGCCTGGGATTCTAGCGGGATGTACTTC	CASGSAWDSSGMYF
.	TRBV27	TRBJ2-7	13	TRBD2	TGTGCCAGCAGCGGACTAGAAAAGAGCGAGCAGTACTTC	CASSGLEKSEQYF
.	TRBV11-3	TRBJ1-2	13	.	TGTGCCAGCAGCTTAAATCAGGTCGACGGCTACACCTTC	CASSLNQVDGYTF
.	TRBV19	TRBJ1-2	12	.	TGTGCCAGTAGTATCGGGGACTATGGCTACACCTTC	CASSIGDYGYTF
.	TRBV28	TRBJ1-5	14	.	.	CASSSSTGQRAQHF
.	TRBV27	TRBJ2-7	14	TRBD2	TGTGCCACCCGGGGGGGGCATGGAACCTACGAGCAGTACTTC	CATRGGHGTYEQYF
.	TRBV10-3	TRBJ1-1	14	TRBD1	TGTGCCATCAGCCCAGGGGGCCTGAACACTGAAGCTTTCTTT	CAISPGGLNTEAFF